The 18 T cell receptor beta chains presented below share a single source sample, sequenced in a study of blood T cell repertoires in COVID-19. Libraries were prepared by immunoSEQ multiplex PCR; TCRdb keeps only in-frame clonotypes and omits some of them. This table has 200,000 to 250,000 clones, about 80% appearing once. The specimen sequenced was peripheral blood. The receptors shown here come from a woman aged 50 to 65 with acute or convalescent COVID-19.

This chain joins TRBV6-5 and TRBJ2-4, with 9 bases identical to TRBD1. Germline values: CDR1 MNHEY, CDR2 SVGAGI. The CDR3 spans 15 residues. Trimming at V came to 8 bases and at J to 2 bases, leaving 7 bases not matched to a gene. This CDR3 is CASRPGTGTKNIQYF. The CDR3 DNA is TGTGCCAGCCGTCCCGGGACAGGGACCAAAAACATTCAGTACTTC.

The chain is built from TRBV7-2 and TRBJ2-2, with 7 bases that match TRBD2. J was trimmed by 7 bases and V by 3 bases; bases with no gene match: 8. In germline, CDR1 is SGHTA, CDR2 FQGNSA. The CDR3 is made up of 15 amino acids. This CDR3 reads CASSFTREGYGELFF. Written as DNA, the CDR3 is TGTGCCAGCAGCTTTACAAGGGAGGGGTACGGGGAGCTGTTTTTT.

This rearrangement joins TRBV28 to TRBJ1-1; possibly TRBD1 for D (5 bases). CDR1 and CDR2 from the germline V gene are MDHEN and SYDVKM. Trimming left V 2 bases short and J 4 bases short, with 11 bases between. The length of the CDR3 is 14 residues. CDR3 sequence reads: CASSLGGVRTEAFF. The CDR3, as DNA: TGTGCCAGCAGTTTAGGGGGGGTTCGCACTGAAGCTTTCTTT.

Regarding this clone: Other DNA sequences of this sample code for an identical CDR3. This sequence joins TRBV19 and TRBJ1-1; the D gene is possibly TRBD1 (5 bases). Trimming took 3 bases from V and 5 from J, leaving 7 bases between them. CDR3 length: 12 residues. Germline V gene lookup returns CDR1 LNHDA and CDR2 SQIVND (reference sequence). CDR3 loop: CASSMRGTEAFF. The DNA of the CDR3 is TGTGCCAGTAGTATGCGGGGGACTGAAGCTTTCTTT.

This clone was counted only a few times. V usage is TRBV7-9 and J usage is TRBJ1-2, with TRBD1 as a possible D gene (6 bases). Trimming shortened V by 5 bases and J by 4 bases, and 11 bases separated the two germline ends. The length of the CDR3 is 13 residues. Germline CDR1 SEHNR, CDR2 FQNEAQ (reference sequence). The CDR3 sequence: CASSLDRSYGYTF. The CDR3 region has the DNA TGTGCCAGCAGCCTCGACAGGTCCTATGGCTACACCTTC.

The chain links TRBV5-1 to TRBJ2-3, with TRBD2 matching 15 bases. The V and J ends lost 5 bases and 4 bases, in that order; junction bases with no gene match: 2. Germline V gene data show CDR1 as SGHRS and CDR2 as YFSETQ. The CDR3 contains 15 residues. This CDR3 reads CASSRTSGRADTQYF. The CDR3 DNA reads as TGCGCCAGCAGTCGGACTAGCGGGAGGGCAGATACGCAGTATTTT.

The rearrangement uses TRBV7-8 and TRBJ1-2; 7 nucleotides agree with TRBD1. V gave up 5 bases and J gave up 2 bases; unmatched junction bases: 5. The CDR3 has 14 residues. Germline V gene data show CDR1 as SGHVS and CDR2 as FQNEAQ. This CDR3 reads CASSPRTGNYGYTF. The DNA for the CDR3 is TGTGCCAGCAGCCCACGGACAGGCAACTATGGCTACACCTTC.

The chain uses TRBV9 and TRBJ1-1, with a weak D call TRBD1 (5 bases). The CDR3 contains 12 residues. V was shortened by 3 bases and J by 6 bases, with 9 bases between the two germline ends. The germline gives CDR1 SGDLS, CDR2 YYNGEE. In DNA, the CDR3 is TGTGCCAGCAGCGCAGGGTTGGCTGAAGCTTTCTTT. Amino acids: CASSAGLAEAFF. The whole variable domain, filled in from reference TRBV9 and TRBJ1-1, reads DSGVTQTPKHLITATGQRVTLRCSPRSGDLSVYWYQQSLDQGLQFLIQYYNGEERAKGNILERFSAQQFPDLHSELNLSSLELGDSALYFCASSAGLAEAFFGQGTRLTVV.

The V and J genes are TRBV4-1 and TRBJ2-7, with a weak D call TRBD2 (5 bases). The CDR3 consists of 15 residues. In germline, CDR1 is MGHRA, CDR2 YSYEKL. Trimming pared 4 bases from V and 2 bases from J, leaving 15 bases between. CDR3 region: CASSPYQRGTYEQYF. The CDR3 DNA sequence: TGCGCCAGCAGCCCTTATCAACGGGGTACCTACGAGCAGTACTTC.

The chain employs TRBV18 and TRBJ1-1; perhaps TRBD1 as D (5 bases). The V and J ends lost 2 bases and 1 base respectively, with 14 bases between them. Germline loops: CDR1 KGHSH, CDR2 LQKENI. The CDR3 extends over 16 amino acids. The CDR3 region is CASSPVQGRGNTEAFF. CDR3 DNA: TGTGCCAGCTCACCAGTCCAGGGAAGGGGGAACACTGAAGCTTTCTTT.

The V call is TRBV19, the J call TRBJ2-1; 11 bases align to TRBD2. The CDR3 is 16 amino acids. The junction had 8 bases not matched to a gene; V was cut back by 0 bases and J by 10 bases. CDR1 is LNHDA and CDR2 is SQIVND in the germline V gene (reference sequence). The CDR3 bases are TGTGCCAGTAGTATAGAAACGCTAGCGGGAGGTGCCGAGCAGTTCTTC. Residues: CASSIETLAGGAEQFF.

The chain combines TRBV28 with TRBJ1-2, with D possibly TRBD1 on 5 matching bases. Germline V lookup: CDR1 MDHEN, CDR2 SYDVKM. The CDR3 has 14 amino acids. V was cut by 1 base and J by 4 bases, with 10 bases left in between. The DNA for the CDR3 is TGTGCCAGCAGTTTATCTGGGGGAGGCTATGGCTACACCTTC. Its protein is CASSLSGGGYGYTF.

The chain recombines TRBV7-2 with TRBJ1-3; TRBD1 agrees at 7 bases. This CDR3 is 16 amino acids long. Losses at the gene ends were 0 bases for V and 4 bases for J; bases not matched to a gene: 6. CDR1 is SGHTA and CDR2 is FQGNSA in the germline V gene. The CDR3 DNA reads TGTGCCAGCAGCTTAGCGGGACAGTCACTGGGAAACACCATATATTTT. Translated: CASSLAGQSLGNTIYF.

The gene calls are TRBV5-1 and TRBJ2-5, with a weak D call TRBD1 (7 bases). This CDR3 region has 15 residues. Trimming left V 1 base short and J 3 bases short, with 13 bases between. Per germline, CDR1 SGHRS and CDR2 YFSETQ. CDR3 sequence reads: CASSLIPGGKETQYF. The DNA of the CDR3 is TGCGCCAGCAGCTTGATCCCAGGGGGGAAAGAGACCCAGTACTTC. The full variable domain, with the rest looked up from reference TRBV5-1 and TRBJ2-5, is KAGVTQTPRYLIKTRGQQVTLSCSPISGHRSVSWYQQTPGQGLQFLFEYFSETQRNKGNFPGRFSGRQFSNSRSEMNVSTLELGDSALYLCASSLIPGGKETQYFGPGTRLLVL.

V and J are TRBV7-9 and TRBJ2-3, with TRBD1 matching 7 bases. Looked up from germline, CDR1 is SEHNR and CDR2 is FQNEAQ (reference sequence). The CDR3 loop spans 17 amino acids. Germline trimming cut 5 bases from V and 6 bases from J; bases unmatched to any gene: 17. The CDR3 loop reads CASSTMRTGQIFDTQYF. CDR3 sequence (DNA): TGTGCCAGCAGCACAATGAGGACGGGACAGATTTTTGATACGCAGTATTTT.

CDR3 amino acids: CASSPTGISSPLHF. The CDR3 coding sequence is TGTGCCAGCAGCCCAACAGGGATTAGTTCACCCCTCCACTTT. This rearrangement joins TRBV7-8 to TRBJ1-6, with D tentatively TRBD1 (6 bases). Germline lookup yields CDR1 SGHVS and CDR2 FQNEAQ. Trimming removed 5 bases from V and 9 bases from J, with 14 bases in between. CDR3 length: 14 residues.

The gene calls are TRBV29-1 and TRBJ1-1; no clear D gene. Germline V gene lookup returns CDR1 SQVTM and CDR2 ANQGSEA. CDR3 length: 8 residues. V was trimmed by 2 bases and J by 10 bases, leaving 2 bases between them. The CDR3 DNA follows: TGCAGCGTTGAACGAGCTTTCTTT. This gives the protein CSVERAFF.

The chain has TRBV27 and TRBJ1-4; a possible D gene is TRBD1 (5 bases). Germline lookup yields CDR1 MNHEY and CDR2 SMNVEV (reference sequence). The germline V and J ends were trimmed by 4 bases and 8 bases, with 11 bases remaining between them. The CDR3 covers 13 residues. The CDR3 here is CASSSRKGEKLFF. CDR3 bases: TGTGCCAGCAGTTCACGAAAGGGGGAAAAACTGTTTTTT.